This TCR beta chain was sequenced during a study of cytomegalovirus exposure and HLA in healthy donors (dated by TCRdb to about 2017). For the wider study: According to an earlier analysis of 450 to 650 of the donors, some 180 million T cells yielded some 120 million unique TCR beta sequences and around 300 Gb of sequence data. Approximately 310 gigabases of sequencing data and 80 million or so unique TCR sequences were included in an early release covering about 620 HLA-typed donors. The study combined high-throughput TCR immunosequencing, statistical association of individual TCRs with disease status, and machine learning to predict cytomegalovirus infection status. A separate validation cohort of 100 to 150 different subjects was used in addition to the roughly 670-subject first cohort. Of the 398 genotyped donors, approximately 83% fell in the genetic ancestry cluster associated with self-reported Caucasian donors. All discovery cohort repertoires had been generated on a single sequencing platform. A later genetic analysis used genome-wide SNP genotypes for 398 of the 666 donors, treating that subset as a discovery cohort. Roughly 5 DR-DQ haplotypes were treated as single units for association and clustering because of strong linkage in the cohort. A later analysis re-analyzed previously published TCR beta repertoires from 550 to 700 donors and added high-resolution HLA genotyping to study TCR occurrence patterns. To decide whether each TCR beta V gene segment behaved as functional or pseudogenic, an earlier analysis of fewer than 750 of the donors relied on high-throughput TCR beta sequencing. Both class I and class II loci were covered by HLA typing, at four-digit resolution. Rather than using new phenotypic data, the later analysis identified candidate immune exposures from TCR beta sequences and from how often those sequences occurred across donors. Among a few hundred genotyped donors of the cohort, an average of roughly 240,000 unique TCR beta nucleotide sequences were sequenced per donor, around 20% of them non-productive. The T cell repertoires of several hundred subjects were profiled by immunosequencing and related to cytomegalovirus serostatus. The aim of the study was to test whether cataloging public T cell receptors could identify signatures of past pathogen exposure. Donor age, sex, ethnicity and CMV serostatus were compiled alongside the repertoire data. Typing coverage differed by locus: A, B, C, DRB1 and DQB1 were typed in roughly 620-630 donors, DQA1 in about 550, DPA1 in approximately 600, and DPB1 in just under 490.

Worth noting for this clone: It has no known antigen specificity. A read error may produce the germline difference seen at one junction end.

General conclusions and limits of the study: While some public TCRs were present in many individuals, most TCR sequences turned up only very rarely across donors. Linkage disequilibrium might explain the correlated functional status among segregating V segments, but an unknown experimental factor could not be excluded. A further reported finding was that TCR beta sequences accurately predicted the HLA-A and HLA-B alleles for most subjects in the first cohort. A total of roughly 160 TCR beta chains were listed by the study as associated with cytomegalovirus. The earlier analysis of 587 of the donors excluded 15 to 20 rarely observed V segments, including chromosome 9 orphons, because counts were too low. Specific HLA alleles were associated with 18,000 or so TCR beta sequences at a false discovery rate of 0.05 in a later analysis. A later genetic analysis associated a missense DCLRE1C variant with V-gene and J-gene trimming of TCR beta chains, and an independent cohort replicated the association. According to a later analysis, most CMV-associated TCR beta chains appeared to be HLA-restricted, and the HLA associations seemed to be driven largely by CMV exposure. A later analysis found that HLA-associated TCR beta chains were more clonally expanded and had lower generation probabilities than equally common non-associated chains. It was suggested by the authors that the approach could potentially be generalized to other disease states and immunological phenotypes. In an earlier analysis of around 600 of the donors, most TCR beta V segments appeared in productive rearrangements about 90% or about 30% of the time, broadly matching IMGT annotations. Immune exposure information for the cohort was limited to CMV serostatus. In vitro tests confirmed that a few of the cytomegalovirus-associated TCR beta chains recognize cytomegalovirus antigens. The classifier was reported to diagnose cytomegalovirus status with high specificity and sensitivity in both the original cohort and the validation cohort. When HLA alleles, especially DR and DQ, strongly co-occurred, attributing TCR associations to individual alleles was difficult. According to a later genetic analysis, donors in an Asian-associated ancestry cluster had fewer N-insertions in productive TCRs than the approximately 650-donor mean. A cluster of highly shared sequence variants was judged likely to represent a technical artifact of the sequencing pipeline. In a later analysis, the rate of TCR association differed among HLA loci, with DRB1 alleles having the most associated TCRs and HLA-C alleles having the fewest. Because HLA typing was unavailable for some donors at each locus, only the typed subset was used in association tests. Sequencing depth was assumed to be roughly uniform across donors in the presence/absence analyses, though that assumption may not hold. In a later analysis, several top co-occurrence clusters were reported to appear linked to parvovirus B19, influenza, CMV and Epstein-Barr virus. Some IMGT-functional V segments, including TRBV6-2 and TRBV6-3, could not be told apart with the 87-base-pair reads, so those segments were excluded. The cohort was sequenced for TCR beta chains only, and without alpha or paired-chain data the features that could be detected were limited.

To prepare the library, the immunoSEQ multiplex PCR assay was applied. For the multiplex PCR, a mixture combining 60 forward primers for TCR Vbeta segments and 13 reverse primers for TCR Jbeta segments was used. Amplification of the CDR3 region of rearranged TCR beta genes was performed with a multiplex PCR assay on genomic DNA. The amplified TCR beta libraries were sequenced on the Illumina HiSeq System as 87-base-pair reads. Under the source paper's analysis protocol: In a later analysis, 77 million or so unique TCR beta chains were counted across the 500 to 850 repertoires, and around 11 million of these chains were shared by at least two donors. Raw reads were error-corrected and collapsed into unique sequences by a nearest-neighbor algorithm in which closely related sequences were merged to remove PCR and sequencing errors. To assign V, D and J gene segments, CDR3 sequences were aligned to IMGT reference sequences. For a sequence to be retained, at least a six-nucleotide match to both a V gene segment and a J gene segment was required. Rearrangements were called productive when the CDR3 lacked stop codons and stayed in frame with V and J; all others were non-productive. Following IMGT convention, CDR3 was defined as the stretch from the second conserved V-encoded cysteine up to the conserved J-encoded phenylalanine. In an earlier analysis of around 640 of the donors, sequences lacking an unambiguous match to a single V gene segment were excluded. In an earlier analysis of some 590 of the donors, a V segment was called functional when productive rearrangements were above 56.7%, and segregating when the standard deviation between donors exceeded 5%. To diagnose cytomegalovirus status from the catalog of TCR beta chain sequences, a statistical classification framework was built. In a later analysis, V and J genes were assigned by comparing TCR nucleotide sequences against IMGT/GENE-DB human TR gene sequences. In a later analysis, CDR3 sequences and most-parsimonious VDJ recombination scenarios were assigned using the TCRdist pipeline. In a later analysis, each TCR beta chain was defined by its CDR3 amino acid sequence together with its V-gene family, and reads without a unique V-gene family were excluded. In a later analysis, a few hundred highly shared, low-generation-probability nucleotide sequences were removed to address suspected cross-contamination and a sequencing artifact. In a later analysis, a clonal expansion index for each public chain was calculated from normalized within-repertoire ranks of inferred template counts. In a later analysis, generation probabilities were computed using a VDJ recombination model fitted to out-of-frame rearrangements, and the results were checked against IGoR. A later analysis scored TCR-TCR, TCR-HLA and TCR-CMV co-occurrence with hypergeometric tests, applying a repertoire-size bias correction to TCR pairs. In a later analysis, false discovery rates were estimated by permuting HLA or CMV assignments 20 times. A later analysis grouped co-occurring TCRs with DBSCAN, adding TCRdist sequence similarity when clustering within HLA-allele-positive subsets. Co-occurrence clustering excluded repertoires with fewer than 30,000 or more than 120,000 public chains, plus five with anomalous nucleotide sharing. This is the immuneACCESS table as TCRdb keeps it, with only in-frame sequences that have V and J called. A part of the clones is gone; compared with another copy, unresolved V genes explain less than half, and the rest is unexplained. The D gene and trimming were derived from the DNA, and the V and J assignments and clone size from that table. Recorded for this sample are about 150,000 clones; roughly 89% of them occurred a single time. Clones ranked in the top ten supply about 5% of the sample.

The cohort was made up of approximately 700 healthy bone marrow donors. At the time of sampling, all cohort members were nominally healthy, though unrecorded immune exposures were likely present. The donor tested CMV seronegative, placing the donor among the roughly 340 seronegative members of the cohort. Each donor provided a peripheral blood sample, and peripheral blood mononuclear cells were used for TCR beta sequencing. Genomic DNA was extracted from the blood cell samples with the Qiagen DNeasy Blood Extraction Kit. From the cysteine up to the phenylalanine, the CDR3 has a length of 14 residues. This entry keeps only the CDR3 DNA: 42 bases, framed from base 1. The CDR1 and CDR2 encoded by the germline V gene are SGDLS and YYNGEE.

The TCR originated in a woman in her twenties or thirties in good health and CMV-seronegative. The sequence is built from TRBV9 and TRBJ2-1; 9 central nucleotides agree with TRBD1. Sequencing was performed on PBMCs. For the CDR3, the sequence is CASTVGTGFDEQFF. In nucleotide form, the sequence is TGTGCCAGCACCGTAGGGACAGGGTTTGATGAGCAGTTCTTC.